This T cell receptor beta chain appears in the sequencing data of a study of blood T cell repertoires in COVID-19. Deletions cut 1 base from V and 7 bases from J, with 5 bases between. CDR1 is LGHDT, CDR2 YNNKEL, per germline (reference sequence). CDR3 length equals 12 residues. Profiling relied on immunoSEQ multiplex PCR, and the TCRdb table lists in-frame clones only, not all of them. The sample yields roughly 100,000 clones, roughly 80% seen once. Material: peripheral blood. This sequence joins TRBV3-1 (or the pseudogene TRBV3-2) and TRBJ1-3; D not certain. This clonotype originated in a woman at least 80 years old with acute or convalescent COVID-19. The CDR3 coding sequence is TGTGCCAGCAGCCAAGTTGAGAACACCATATATTTT. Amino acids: CASSQVENTIYF.